The 5 T cell receptor beta chains given below trace back to one sample, sequenced in a study of shared clonotypes between healthy human individuals. In the naive CD8 group, cells lacked CD45RO and were positively selected for CCR7, so terminally differentiated effector memory CD45RA+ cells were left out. Measured with immunoSEQ multiplex PCR; TCRdb has only the in-frame clones, and not every one. Among some 2,100,000 clones listed, about 93% were seen once. The sequencing input was naive CD8+ T cells from PBMCs. These receptors were obtained from a man in his late teens or twenties in good health. Some clones in this sample may be carry-over from other donors' samples.

This clone was recorded only once. The chain uses TRBV29-1 and TRBJ2-2, with a weak D call TRBD1 (6 bases). Trimming cost V 5 bases and J 7 bases, with 14 bases left between them. Germline lookup yields CDR1 SQVTM and CDR2 ANQGSEA. This CDR3 contains 13 residues. The CDR3 DNA is TGCAGCGTTCAGACAGGATCTCACGGGGAGCTGTTTTTT. Amino acid sequence: CSVQTGSHGELFF.

V is TRBV11-2 and J is TRBJ2-1; D is possibly TRBD1 or TRBD2 (5 bases each). Germline-derived CDR1 and CDR2 are SGHAT and FQNNGV. CDR3 length: 15 residues. V lost 4 bases and J lost 7, with 17 bases in between. CDR3 in amino acids: CASSSLGAGSNEQFF. Written as DNA, the CDR3 is TGTGCCAGCAGCTCCTTAGGAGCAGGGAGTAATGAGCAGTTCTTC.

The J gene is TRBJ2-5, the V gene TRBV11-2; D might be TRBD1 or TRBD2, each matching 5 bases. There are 15 residues in the CDR3. V lost 1 base and J lost 5, with 14 bases in between. Germline CDR1 is SGHAT and CDR2 is FQNNGV. The CDR3 sequence is CASSLAGSPGETQYF. DNA for the CDR3: TGTGCCAGCAGCTTAGCAGGGAGCCCAGGGGAGACCCAGTACTTC.

J is TRBJ2-1 and V is TRBV13, with TRBD2 identical over 8 bases. V gave up 2 bases and J gave up 9 bases; unmatched junction bases: 15. The CDR3 is 17 residues long. The V gene's germline CDR1 is PRHDT and CDR2 FYEKMQ (reference sequence). CDR3 protein: CASSLRRGRFGSGEQFF. CDR3 bases: TGTGCCAGCAGCTTACGTCGCGGGAGGTTTGGGTCGGGTGAGCAGTTCTTC.

This chain uses TRBV27 with TRBJ2-7; D unresolved. The CDR3 totals 14 residues. Trimming took off 5 bases at V and 1 base at J, with 12 bases between the two ends. CDR1 is MNHEY, CDR2 SMNVEV, per germline (reference sequence). Here the CDR3 reads CASSIMGLSYEQYF. The CDR3 bases are TGTGCCAGCAGTATTATGGGCCTTTCCTACGAGCAGTACTTC.